The clone carrying this TCR beta chain was found once. The antigen remains unidentified. Healthy bone marrow donors made up the donors. The sample originates from a study of cytomegalovirus exposure and HLA in healthy donors. Study-level background: As released early, the data held some 85 million unique TCRs from HLA-typed donors. Study results and limitations: What a later analysis showed was that several of the most significant clusters appeared linked to common viral pathogens. There were 150 to 200 TCR beta chains listed as cytomegalovirus-associated.

The PCR had 60 Vbeta and 13 Jbeta primers. The assay was immunoSEQ multiplex PCR, and TCRdb's table has in-frame clones only and misses some. This sample has 90,000 to 110,000 clones, with under 85% found just once. V dropped 3 bases and J dropped 3 bases, with 12 bases sitting between them. From germline, CDR1 is MGHRA and CDR2 YSYEKL. There are 14 residues in the CDR3. This chain uses TRBV4-1 with TRBJ2-7, with D perhaps matching TRBD1 (6 bases). The source is a man aged 40-50 years in good health and CMV-seronegative. Specimen: PBMCs. This CDR3 is CASSHTGTSYEQYF. The CDR3 region has the DNA TGCGCCAGCAGCCATACCGGGACAAGCTACGAGCAGTACTTC.